The entry that follows covers one TCR beta chain sequence. TCR beta rearrangements were amplified from peripheral blood genomic DNA. The trim removed 3 bases at V and 2 bases at J, leaving 6 bases unmatched. This CDR3 is built from 14 residues. Germline V gene lookup returns CDR1 DFQATT and CDR2 SNEGSKA (reference sequence). Rearranged V-D-J TRB sequences were amplified with a mixed TRB-A/B primer pool. Each CDR3 protein gets one entry after TCRdb re-called the multiplex PCR reads with MiXCR. The sample has about 1,700 distinct CDR3 sequences, 30% to 35% seen once. This sample is part of a study of T cell repertoires in aging, cancer and after chemotherapy.

V usage is TRBV20-1 and J usage is TRBJ2-5; 7 positions match TRBD2. The source material was blood. This receptor was identified in a human donor with a blood cancer. The chain's CDR3 is CSASRPGGQETQYF. DNA for the CDR3: TGCAGTGCTAGCCGTCCCGGGGGGCAAGAGACCCAGTACTTC.